The present entry profiles one TCR beta chain with its context. Its antigen is as yet unknown. After removal of 1 base from V and 2 bases from J, the junction contained 5 bases not matched to a gene. Germline V CDR1 and CDR2: SGHRS, YFSETQ. The CDR3 sequence is 15 residues long. The data were obtained in a study of shared clonotypes between healthy human individuals. Study-wide results and caveats: Genetic and exposure-history diversity was limited by the small donor number. Despite large depth, sorted-subset datasets appeared incompletely sequenced. Researchers found naive subsets generally carried larger estimated richness than memory subsets.

The authors split each subset's genomic DNA evenly across several immunoSEQ plates. Profiling relied on immunoSEQ multiplex PCR, and the TCRdb table lists in-frame clones only, not all of them. The sample consists of 2 million or so clones, about 95% of them appearing once. CD45RO negativity and positive selection for CCR7 defined naive CD8 cells, a population that excluded terminally differentiated effector memory CD45RA+ cells. This TCR was recovered from a man aged 18 to 29 in good health. V gene TRBV5-1 combines with J gene TRBJ2-7; 8 bases match TRBD1. The sample comprised naive CD8+ T cells sorted from blood. DNA of the CDR3: TGCGCCAGCAGCTTGACAGGGGGTATTGCCTACGAGCAGTACTTC. Its translation is CASSLTGGIAYEQYF.